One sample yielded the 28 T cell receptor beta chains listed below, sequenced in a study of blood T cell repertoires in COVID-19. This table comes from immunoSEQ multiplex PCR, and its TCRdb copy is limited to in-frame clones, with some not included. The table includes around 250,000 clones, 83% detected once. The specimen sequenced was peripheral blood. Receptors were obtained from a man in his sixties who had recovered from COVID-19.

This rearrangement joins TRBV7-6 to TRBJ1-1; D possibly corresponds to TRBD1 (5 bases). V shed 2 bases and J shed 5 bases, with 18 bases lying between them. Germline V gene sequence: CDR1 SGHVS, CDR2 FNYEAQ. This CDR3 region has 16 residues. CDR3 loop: CASSLFGDSSETEAFF. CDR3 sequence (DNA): TGTGCCAGCAGCTTATTCGGAGACAGTTCGGAAACTGAAGCTTTCTTT.

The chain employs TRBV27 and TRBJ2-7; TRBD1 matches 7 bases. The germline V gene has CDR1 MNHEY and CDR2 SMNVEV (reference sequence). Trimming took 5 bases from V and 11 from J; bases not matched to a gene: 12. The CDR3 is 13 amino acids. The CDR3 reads CASSRWTGGNKYF. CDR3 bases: TGTGCCAGCAGTCGCTGGACAGGCGGAAATAAGTACTTC.

This chain's CDR3 is CASSLFGAGGNQPQHF. The CDR3 coding sequence is TGTGCCAGCAGCTTGTTCGGGGCAGGGGGCAATCAGCCCCAGCATTTT. V gene TRBV5-6 combines with J gene TRBJ1-5, with D possibly TRBD1 on 6 matching bases. Germline loops: CDR1 SGHDT, CDR2 YYEEEE. V was shortened by 1 base and J by 2 bases, with 13 bases between the two germline ends. The CDR3 is 16 residues long.

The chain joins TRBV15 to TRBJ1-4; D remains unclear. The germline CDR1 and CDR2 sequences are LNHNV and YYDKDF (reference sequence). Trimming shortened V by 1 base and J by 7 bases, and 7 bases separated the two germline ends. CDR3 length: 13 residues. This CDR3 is CATSRVLLEKLFF. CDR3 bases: TGTGCCACCAGCAGAGTCTTACTTGAAAAACTGTTTTTT.

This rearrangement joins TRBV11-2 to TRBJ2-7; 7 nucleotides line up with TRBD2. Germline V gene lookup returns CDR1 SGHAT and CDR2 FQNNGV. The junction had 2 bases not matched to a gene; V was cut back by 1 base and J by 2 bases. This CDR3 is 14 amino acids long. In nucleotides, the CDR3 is TGTGCCAGCAGCTTAGGTCTAGCGGCCTACGAGCAGTACTTC. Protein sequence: CASSLGLAAYEQYF. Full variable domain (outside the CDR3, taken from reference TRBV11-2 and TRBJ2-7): EAGVAQSPRYKIIEKRQSVAFWCNPISGHATLYWYQQILGQGPKLLIQFQNNGVVDDSQLPKDRFSAERLKGVDSTLKIQPAKLEDSAVYLCASSLGLAAYEQYFGPGTRLTVT.

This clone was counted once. CDR3 sequence: CASSVPTGLTNTGELFF. Here the CDR3 DNA reads TGCGCCAGCAGCGTGCCGACAGGGCTTACGAACACCGGGGAGCTGTTTTTT. V gene TRBV5-1 combines with J gene TRBJ2-2, with 7 positions matching TRBD1. Germline CDR1 is SGHRS and CDR2 is YFSETQ. The J segment lost 0 bases and the V segment lost 4 bases, leaving 9 bases of the junction unmatched. The CDR3 loop spans 17 amino acids.

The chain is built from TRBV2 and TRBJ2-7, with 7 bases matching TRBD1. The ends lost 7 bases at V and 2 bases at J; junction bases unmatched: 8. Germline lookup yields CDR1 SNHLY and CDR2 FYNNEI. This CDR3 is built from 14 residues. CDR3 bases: TGTGCCAGCATTTTCCGGGACAGCCCCTACGAGCAGTACTTC. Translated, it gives CASIFRDSPYEQYF.

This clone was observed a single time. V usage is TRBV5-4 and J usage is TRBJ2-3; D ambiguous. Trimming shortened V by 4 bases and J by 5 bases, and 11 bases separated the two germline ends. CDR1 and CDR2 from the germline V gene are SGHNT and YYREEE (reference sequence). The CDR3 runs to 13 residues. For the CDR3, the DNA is TGTGCCAGCAGCCCCCCTGGGCGAGATACGCAGTATTTT. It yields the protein CASSPPGRDTQYF. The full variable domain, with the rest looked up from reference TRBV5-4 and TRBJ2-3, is ETGVTQSPTHLIKTRGQQVTLRCSSQSGHNTVSWYQQALGQGPQFIFQYYREEENGRGNFPPRFSGLQFPNYSSELNVNALELDDSALYLCASSPPGRDTQYFGPGTRLTVL.

CDR3 coding DNA: TGTGCCAGCAGCGTAGGGGCAGCTACCGGGGAGCTGTTTTTT. Translation: CASSVGAATGELFF. The rearrangement uses TRBV9 and TRBJ2-2, with D uncertain. Germline assignment: CDR1 SGDLS and CDR2 YYNGEE. This CDR3 is 14 amino acids long. V was clipped by 0 bases and J by 5 bases, with 8 bases between them. Together with reference TRBV9 and TRBJ2-2, the CDR3 gives the full variable domain: DSGVTQTPKHLITATGQRVTLRCSPRSGDLSVYWYQQSLDQGLQFLIQYYNGEERAKGNILERFSAQQFPDLHSELNLSSLELGDSALYFCASSVGAATGELFFGEGSRLTVL.

The CDR3 sequence: CASSIELAHGYTF. The CDR3 DNA follows: TGTGCCAGTAGTATAGAGCTCGCGCATGGCTACACCTTC. J is TRBJ1-2 and V is TRBV19, with no clear D. Germline V lookup: CDR1 LNHDA, CDR2 SQIVND (reference sequence). This CDR3 is built from 13 residues. V lost 0 bases and J 6 bases, leaving 8 bases between the germline ends.

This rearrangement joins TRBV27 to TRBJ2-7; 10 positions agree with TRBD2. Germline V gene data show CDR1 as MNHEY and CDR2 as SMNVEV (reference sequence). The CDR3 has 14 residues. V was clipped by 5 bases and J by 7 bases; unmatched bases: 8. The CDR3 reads CASSPQREGREQYF. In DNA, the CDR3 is TGTGCCAGCAGTCCGCAGCGGGAGGGCCGTGAGCAGTACTTC.

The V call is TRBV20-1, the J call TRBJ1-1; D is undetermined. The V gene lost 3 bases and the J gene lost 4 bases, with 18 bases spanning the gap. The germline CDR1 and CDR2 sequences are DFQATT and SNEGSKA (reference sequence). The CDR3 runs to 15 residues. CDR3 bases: TGCAGTGCTAGTAGGAGGCGACTAACGCTCACTGAAGCTTTCTTT. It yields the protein CSASRRRLTLTEAFF.

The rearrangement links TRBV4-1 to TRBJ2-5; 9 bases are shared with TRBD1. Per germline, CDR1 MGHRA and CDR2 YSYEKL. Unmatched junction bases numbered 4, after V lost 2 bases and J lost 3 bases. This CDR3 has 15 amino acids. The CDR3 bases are TGCGCCAGCAGCCAACCTGGGACAGGGAAAGAGACCCAGTACTTC. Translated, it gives CASSQPGTGKETQYF.

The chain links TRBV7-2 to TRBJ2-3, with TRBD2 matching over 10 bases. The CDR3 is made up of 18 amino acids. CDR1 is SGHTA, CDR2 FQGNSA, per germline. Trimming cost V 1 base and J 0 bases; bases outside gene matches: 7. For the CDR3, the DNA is TGTGCCAGCAGCTTAGAGTTGGGACTAGCGCAAAGCACAGATACGCAGTATTTT. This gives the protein CASSLELGLAQSTDTQYF. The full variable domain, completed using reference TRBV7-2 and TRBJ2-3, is GAGVSQSPSNKVTEKGKDVELRCDPISGHTALYWYRQSLGQGLEFLIYFQGNSAPDKSGLPSDRFSAERTGGSVSTLTIQRTQQEDSAVYLCASSLELGLAQSTDTQYFGPGTRLTVL.

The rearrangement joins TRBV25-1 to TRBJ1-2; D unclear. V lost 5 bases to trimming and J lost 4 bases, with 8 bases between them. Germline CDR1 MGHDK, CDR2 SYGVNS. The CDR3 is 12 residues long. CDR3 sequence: CASSMASYGYTF. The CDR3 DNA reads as TGTGCCAGCAGTATGGCCAGCTATGGCTACACCTTC.

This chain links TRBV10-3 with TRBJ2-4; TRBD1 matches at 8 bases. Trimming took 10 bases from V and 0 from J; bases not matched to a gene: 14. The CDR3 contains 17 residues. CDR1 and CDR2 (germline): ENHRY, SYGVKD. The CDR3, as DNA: TGTGCCACGGCTACAGGGGGTTCGGGAATAGCCAAAAACATTCAGTACTTC. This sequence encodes CATATGGSGIAKNIQYF.

The DNA of the CDR3 is TGTGCCAGCAGCTCCGCCACGGGAGGAAATGAAAAACTGTTTTTT. Its translation is CASSSATGGNEKLFF. The J gene is TRBJ1-4, the V gene TRBV4-2; D is unclear. The length of the CDR3 is 15 residues. From germline, CDR1 is LGHNA and CDR2 YNFKEQ. V lost 5 bases and J lost 5, with 15 bases in between.

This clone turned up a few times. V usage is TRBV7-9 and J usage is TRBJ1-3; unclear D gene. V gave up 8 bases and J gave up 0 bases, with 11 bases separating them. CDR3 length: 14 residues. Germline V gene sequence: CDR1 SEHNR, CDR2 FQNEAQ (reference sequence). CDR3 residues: CASARASSGNTIYF. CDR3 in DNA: TGTGCCAGCGCGCGGGCGAGCTCTGGAAACACCATATATTTT.

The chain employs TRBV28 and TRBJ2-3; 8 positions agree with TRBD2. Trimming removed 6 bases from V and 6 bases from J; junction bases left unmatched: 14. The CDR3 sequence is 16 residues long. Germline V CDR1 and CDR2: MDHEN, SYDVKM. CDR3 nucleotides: TGTGCCAGCAGCCGGACTCTGGGCGGGGGGCCCGATACGCAGTATTTT. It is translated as CASSRTLGGGPDTQYF.

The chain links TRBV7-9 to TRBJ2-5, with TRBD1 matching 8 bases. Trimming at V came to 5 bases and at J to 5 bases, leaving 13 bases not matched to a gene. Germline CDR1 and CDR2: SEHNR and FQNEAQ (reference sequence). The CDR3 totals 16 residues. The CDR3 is CASSPVGSGGGETQYF. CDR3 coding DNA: TGTGCCAGCAGCCCCGTTGGGTCAGGGGGCGGGGAGACCCAGTACTTC.

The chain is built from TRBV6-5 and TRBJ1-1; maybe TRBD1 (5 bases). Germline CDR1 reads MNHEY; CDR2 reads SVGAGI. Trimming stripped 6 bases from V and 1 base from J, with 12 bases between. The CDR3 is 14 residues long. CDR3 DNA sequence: TGTGCCAGCAGATCCACCACAGGGAACACTGAAGCTTTCTTT. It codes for CASRSTTGNTEAFF.

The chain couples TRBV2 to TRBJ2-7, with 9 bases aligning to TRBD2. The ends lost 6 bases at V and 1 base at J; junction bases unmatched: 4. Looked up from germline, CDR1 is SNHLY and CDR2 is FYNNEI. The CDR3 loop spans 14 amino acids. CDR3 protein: CASRTSGNSYEQYF. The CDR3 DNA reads TGTGCCAGCAGGACTAGCGGTAATTCCTACGAGCAGTACTTC.

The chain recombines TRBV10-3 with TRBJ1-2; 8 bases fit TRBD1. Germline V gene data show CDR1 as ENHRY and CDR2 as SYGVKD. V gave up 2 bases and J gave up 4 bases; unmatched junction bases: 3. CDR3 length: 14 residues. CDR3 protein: CAISEKDRVYGYTF. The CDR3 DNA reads TGTGCCATCAGTGAGAAGGACAGGGTCTATGGCTACACCTTC.

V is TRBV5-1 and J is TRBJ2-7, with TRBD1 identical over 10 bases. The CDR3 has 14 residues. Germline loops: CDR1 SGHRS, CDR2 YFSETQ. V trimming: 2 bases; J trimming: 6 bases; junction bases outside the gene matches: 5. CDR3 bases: TGCGCCAGCAGCTTCGACAGGGGGCTTCGCGAGCAGTACTTC. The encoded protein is CASSFDRGLREQYF.

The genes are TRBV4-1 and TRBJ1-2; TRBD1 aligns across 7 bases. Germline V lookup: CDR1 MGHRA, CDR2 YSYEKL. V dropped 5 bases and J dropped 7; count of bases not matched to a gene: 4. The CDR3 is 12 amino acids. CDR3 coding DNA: TGCGCCAGCAGCGACAGGGTCGCTGGCTACACCTTC. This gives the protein CASSDRVAGYTF.

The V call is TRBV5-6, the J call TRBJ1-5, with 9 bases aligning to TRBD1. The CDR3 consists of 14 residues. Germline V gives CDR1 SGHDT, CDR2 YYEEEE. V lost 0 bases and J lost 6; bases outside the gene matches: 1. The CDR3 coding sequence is TGTGCCAGCAGCTTGGGGGACAGGGTTCAGCCCCAGCATTTT. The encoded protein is CASSLGDRVQPQHF.

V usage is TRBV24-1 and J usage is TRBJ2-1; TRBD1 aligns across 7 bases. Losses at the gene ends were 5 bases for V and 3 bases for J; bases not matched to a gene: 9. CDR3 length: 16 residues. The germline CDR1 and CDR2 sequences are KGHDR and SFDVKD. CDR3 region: CATSGGSDRDYNEQFF. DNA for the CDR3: TGTGCCACCAGTGGAGGGTCTGACAGGGACTACAATGAGCAGTTCTTC.

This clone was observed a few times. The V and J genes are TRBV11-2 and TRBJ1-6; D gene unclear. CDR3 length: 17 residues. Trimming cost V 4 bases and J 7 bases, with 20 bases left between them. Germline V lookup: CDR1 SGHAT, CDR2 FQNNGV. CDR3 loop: CASSSAAAGGRNSPLHF. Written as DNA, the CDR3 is TGTGCCAGCAGCTCAGCGGCTGCCGGAGGTCGGAATTCACCCCTCCACTTT. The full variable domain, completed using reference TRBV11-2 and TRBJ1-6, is EAGVAQSPRYKIIEKRQSVAFWCNPISGHATLYWYQQILGQGPKLLIQFQNNGVVDDSQLPKDRFSAERLKGVDSTLKIQPAKLEDSAVYLCASSSAAAGGRNSPLHFGNGTRLTVT.